A single sample is the source of the 27 T cell receptor beta chains below, sequenced in a study of T-cell memory formation after mild COVID-19 (dated by TCRdb to 2020 to 2022). The library relied on 5' RACE. The sequencer was an Illumina NovaSeq 6000. The raw public data were reprocessed by TCRdb itself: fastp quality trimming at Q25, MiXCR clonotype calling, in-frame beta chains only. Merged by CDR3 protein, the rows form single entries marked with the most common genes and DNA. The sample table shows roughly 100,000 distinct CDR3 sequences, and about 13% are seen once. About 29% of the sample rests with the top ten. Sequences were obtained from PBMCs or a T cell subset sorted from them (not recorded which). The receptors come from an adult woman who had mild COVID-19 (a few samples of this study predate the infection). The sample titles of this study are shuffled in the database, so cell type and time point are left out; the donor was told from shared clones.

The sample holds many counts of this clonotype. The V and J genes are TRBV24-1 and TRBJ2-1, with 12 bases lining up with TRBD2. CDR1 and CDR2 (germline): KGHDR, SFDVKD. The trim removed 5 bases at V and 12 bases at J, leaving 7 bases unmatched. This CDR3 spans 14 amino acids. The DNA for the CDR3 is TGTGCCACCAGTGCGACTAGCGGGAGAATGGGGCAGTTCTTC. Protein sequence: CATSATSGRMGQFF.

This clonotype has at least ten counts. V is TRBV7-9 and J is TRBJ2-7, with D hard to call. Germline CDR1 is SEHNR and CDR2 is FQNEAQ (reference sequence). This CDR3 is built from 13 residues. Trimming removed 5 bases at V and 3 bases at J, with 11 bases between. CDR3 DNA: TGTGCCAGCAGCCCCGATACCCACTACGAGCAGTACTTC. Translating it yields CASSPDTHYEQYF.

This clonotype was found a few times. The chain joins TRBV7-9 to TRBJ2-2; TRBD2 agrees at 10 bases. Losses at the gene ends were 4 bases for V and 3 bases for J; bases not matched to a gene: 8. Germline V gene lookup returns CDR1 SEHNR and CDR2 FQNEAQ (reference sequence). The CDR3 consists of 17 residues. CDR3 in DNA: TGTGCCAGCAGCTCTCTAGCGGGGGTTTCCGACACCGGGGAGCTGTTTTTT. Encoded protein: CASSSLAGVSDTGELFF.

Comments on this clonotype: This may be a read error: a much more frequent sequence differs by one nucleotide. V is TRBV7-6 and J is TRBJ2-7, with a possible D match to TRBD1 (5 bases). The CDR3 extends over 14 amino acids. With 0 bases removed from V and 6 bases from J, the gap between germline ends came to 12 bases. Germline assignment: CDR1 SGHVS and CDR2 FNYEAQ. CDR3 bases: TGTGCCAGCAGCTTAGCAGGGGCCCCCTCCGAGCAGTACTTC. It yields the protein CASSLAGAPSEQYF.

This clonotype was detected only a few times. This rearrangement joins TRBV5-1 to TRBJ2-1; D gene unclear. CDR1 and CDR2 (germline): SGHRS, YFSETQ. The CDR3 runs to 15 residues. V lost 0 bases and J lost 0, with 7 bases in between. This chain's CDR3 is CASSLAADSYNEQFF. CDR3 sequence (DNA): TGCGCCAGCAGCTTGGCGGCAGACTCCTACAATGAGCAGTTCTTC. The full variable domain, its missing parts supplied by reference TRBV5-1 and TRBJ2-1, is KAGVTQTPRYLIKTRGQQVTLSCSPISGHRSVSWYQQTPGQGLQFLFEYFSETQRNKGNFPGRFSGRQFSNSRSEMNVSTLELGDSALYLCASSLAADSYNEQFFGPGTRLTVL.

This clonotype appeared a few times. The V gene is TRBV4-2, the J gene TRBJ2-7; TRBD2 aligns across 9 bases. V was pared by 0 bases and J by 6 bases, with 9 bases of the junction left unmatched. Looked up from germline, CDR1 is LGHNA and CDR2 is YNFKEQ. CDR3 size: 16 residues. The CDR3 sequence: CASSQEALGLASEQYF. The CDR3 DNA follows: TGTGCCAGCAGCCAAGAGGCGCTAGGACTAGCGAGCGAGCAGTACTTC.

This clonotype was seen only a few times. The gene calls are TRBV6-5 and TRBJ2-1; D may be TRBD2 (6 bases). Per germline, CDR1 MNHEY and CDR2 SVGAGI. This CDR3 is 14 amino acids long. V lost 2 bases, J lost 10 bases, and 15 bases lay in between. The DNA of the CDR3 is TGTGCCAGCAGTTACGCCATGCTAAGCGGGGAGCAGTTCTTC. This codes for CASSYAMLSGEQFF.

This clonotype turned up a few times. The gene calls are TRBV7-9 and TRBJ2-5, with no clear D. CDR3 length: 11 residues. V dropped 5 bases and J dropped 10 bases, with 11 bases sitting between them. Germline CDR1 reads SEHNR; CDR2 reads FQNEAQ (reference sequence). The CDR3 DNA reads TGTGCCAGCAGCCTACAAGGGTTCCAGTACTTC. It specifies CASSLQGFQYF.

This clonotype was seen a few times. CDR3 in DNA: TGTGCCAGCAGTATGGTGACACAGGGTTATTACGATGGCTACACCTTC. This codes for CASSMVTQGYYDGYTF. The chain has TRBV2 and TRBJ1-2, with D maybe TRBD1 (6 bases). This CDR3 has 16 amino acids. The V end was cut by 5 bases, the J end by 6 bases, with 22 bases between. Germline V gene data show CDR1 as SNHLY and CDR2 as FYNNEI. Based on the CDR3 plus reference TRBV2 and TRBJ1-2, the full variable domain is EPEVTQTPSHQVTQMGQEVILRCVPISNHLYFYWYRQILGQKVEFLVSFYNNEISEKSEIFDDQFSVERPDGSNFTLKIRSTKLEDSAMYFCASSMVTQGYYDGYTFGSGTRLTVV.

This clonotype was detected only a few times. V usage is TRBV20-1 and J usage is TRBJ1-1; D unclear. Germline-derived CDR1 and CDR2 are DFQATT and SNEGSKA (reference sequence). The ends were cut back, 5 bases at V and 11 bases at J, with 15 bases in the middle. The CDR3 sequence is 11 residues long. The CDR3 protein is CSAFPLEAAFF. The CDR3 nucleotides read TGCAGTGCTTTCCCCCTGGAAGCGGCTTTCTTT.

V gene TRBV20-1 combines with J gene TRBJ1-5; tentative D call: TRBD1 (5 bases). V lost 2 bases, J lost 4 bases, and 21 bases lay in between. The CDR3 has 17 residues. The germline CDR1 and CDR2 sequences are DFQATT and SNEGSKA (reference sequence). CDR3 protein: CSARTRADTLENQPQHF. CDR3 bases: TGCAGTGCTAGAACTAGGGCGGACACCCTAGAAAATCAGCCCCAGCATTTT.

This clonotype turned up a few times. In DNA, the CDR3 is TGTGCCACCAGCAGAGATCCGGGCATGGGTCGGCTGTTTTTT. Its translation is CATSRDPGMGRLFF. The chain recombines TRBV15 with TRBJ1-4; D gene unclear. Trimming took off 0 bases at V and 14 bases at J, with 16 bases between the two ends. The germline gives CDR1 LNHNV, CDR2 YYDKDF (reference sequence). This CDR3 comprises 14 residues.

This clonotype has only a few counts. V gene TRBV5-1 combines with J gene TRBJ2-5; maybe TRBD2 (5 bases). CDR1 is SGHRS and CDR2 is YFSETQ in the germline V gene. CDR3 length: 13 amino acids. Trimming cost V 4 bases and J 7 bases, with 14 bases left between them. For the CDR3, the DNA is TGCGCCAGCAGCCCCGGCTCCGGAGGGACCCAGTACTTC. This codes for CASSPGSGGTQYF.

This clonotype was detected a few times. The rearrangement uses TRBV7-9 and TRBJ2-1; perhaps TRBD2 as D (6 bases). V was pared by 5 bases and J by 0 bases, with 23 bases between. Germline V gives CDR1 SEHNR, CDR2 FQNEAQ (reference sequence). CDR3 length: 19 residues. The CDR3: CASSPPAGWLISSYNEQFF. The CDR3 bases are TGTGCCAGCAGCCCTCCTGCGGGGTGGCTGATTAGCTCCTACAATGAGCAGTTCTTC.

This rearrangement joins TRBV20-1 to TRBJ2-7, with 10 positions matching TRBD1. The J segment lost 6 bases and the V segment lost 5 bases, leaving 7 bases of the junction unmatched. Germline values: CDR1 DFQATT, CDR2 SNEGSKA (reference sequence). There are 13 residues in the CDR3. The CDR3: CSALDRGRGEQYF. CDR3 bases: TGCAGTGCTTTGGACAGGGGGAGAGGCGAGCAGTACTTC.

The rearrangement uses TRBV27 and TRBJ2-3; D not certain. Germline loops: CDR1 MNHEY, CDR2 SMNVEV (reference sequence). Trimming pared 3 bases from V and 3 bases from J, leaving 7 bases between. This CDR3 is 13 amino acids long. The CDR3 loop is CASSFGPTDTQYF. As DNA, the CDR3 is TGTGCCAGCAGTTTCGGACCTACAGATACGCAGTATTTT.

The chain has TRBV9 and TRBJ2-1; 13 bases line up with TRBD2. In germline, CDR1 is SGDLS, CDR2 YYNGEE. V was clipped by 4 bases and J by 9 bases; unmatched bases: 7. This CDR3 comprises 15 residues. The CDR3 nucleotides are TGTGCCAGCAGCTCAACTAGCGGGAGGGCCTCTGAGCAGTTCTTC. Translated: CASSSTSGRASEQFF. The full variable domain, with the rest looked up from reference TRBV9 and TRBJ2-1, is DSGVTQTPKHLITATGQRVTLRCSPRSGDLSVYWYQQSLDQGLQFLIQYYNGEERAKGNILERFSAQQFPDLHSELNLSSLELGDSALYFCASSSTSGRASEQFFGPGTRLTVL.

In this sample, this clonotype turned up many times. The chain recombines TRBV9 with TRBJ2-2; D is tentatively TRBD1 or TRBD2 (5 bases each). The V gene lost 3 bases and the J gene lost 0 bases, with 12 bases spanning the gap. Per the germline V gene, CDR1 is SGDLS and CDR2 is YYNGEE. The CDR3 is made up of 16 amino acids. CDR3 DNA sequence: TGTGCCAGCAGCGAGACTCAGGGACCGAACACCGGGGAGCTGTTTTTT. Amino acids: CASSETQGPNTGELFF.

This clonotype was counted only a few times. The rearrangement joins TRBV4-1 to TRBJ1-4; D remains unclear. Germline CDR1 reads MGHRA; CDR2 reads YSYEKL. The V and J ends lost 4 bases and 5 bases respectively, with 5 bases between them. This CDR3 is built from 12 residues. The CDR3 is CASSRENEKLFF. In DNA form, the CDR3 reads TGCGCCAGCAGCCGCGAGAATGAAAAACTGTTTTTT.

The gene calls are TRBV29-1 and TRBJ2-5; D gene ambiguous. V lost 6 bases and J 2 bases, leaving 10 bases between the germline ends. The CDR3 sequence is 12 residues long. The germline gives CDR1 SQVTM, CDR2 ANQGSEA. The CDR3 spells CSVRKLQETQYF. CDR3 in DNA: TGCAGCGTCCGTAAACTTCAAGAGACCCAGTACTTC.

The rearrangement joins TRBV10-3 to TRBJ2-5; 10 nucleotides match TRBD2. V was clipped by 9 bases and J by 2 bases; unmatched bases: 9. CDR1 and CDR2 (germline): ENHRY, SYGVKD. The CDR3 sequence is 15 residues long. CDR3 nucleotide sequence: TGTGCCATTAAAACTAGCGGGGATCCTCAAGAGACCCAGTACTTC. Translating gives CAIKTSGDPQETQYF.

The sample holds a few counts of this clonotype. DNA for the CDR3: TGTGCCAGCAGTTACTCGAATTTCATGCCAGGGAAAAATTCACCCCTCCACTTT. Its protein is CASSYSNFMPGKNSPLHF. This chain joins TRBV6-5 and TRBJ1-6; D is possibly TRBD1 (5 bases). This CDR3 contains 18 residues. V lost 0 bases to trimming and J lost 7 bases, with 19 bases between them. Germline V gene sequence: CDR1 MNHEY, CDR2 SVGAGI.

This clonotype was seen only a few times. V and J are TRBV5-5 and TRBJ2-1, with D possibly being TRBD1 (5 bases). CDR3 length equals 13 residues. The V and J ends lost 4 bases and 10 bases respectively, with 15 bases between them. CDR1 and CDR2 (germline): SGHKS, YYEKEE (reference sequence). The CDR3 sequence: CASSLPSHREQFF. The CDR3 nucleotides are TGTGCCAGCAGCCTCCCCTCCCACAGGGAGCAGTTCTTC. The full variable domain, in which reference TRBV5-5 and TRBJ2-1 provide the parts outside the CDR3, is DAGVTQSPTHLIKTRGQQVTLRCSPISGHKSVSWYQQVLGQGPQFIFQYYEKEERGRGNFPDRFSARQFPNYSSELNVNALLLGDSALYLCASSLPSHREQFFGPGTRLTVL.

This clonotype was found a few times. This chain uses TRBV5-6 with TRBJ2-7; D remains unclear. This CDR3 has 12 amino acids. CDR1 SGHDT and CDR2 YYEEEE come from the germline V gene. Deletions cut 2 bases from V and 6 bases from J, with 9 bases between. This CDR3 is CASSLFIGEQYF. CDR3 nucleotides: TGTGCCAGCAGCTTATTCATAGGCGAGCAGTACTTC.

This clonotype was seen a handful of times. This chain links TRBV27 with TRBJ2-7, with D tentatively TRBD2 (5 bases). There are 12 residues in the CDR3. V was pared by 5 bases and J by 0 bases, with 5 bases between. From germline, CDR1 is MNHEY and CDR2 SMNVEV (reference sequence). CDR3 DNA sequence: TGTGCCAGCAGTCGGGACTCCTACGAGCAGTACTTC. Translated, it gives CASSRDSYEQYF.

The rearrangement joins TRBV29-1 to TRBJ2-1; TRBD1 agrees at 8 bases. This CDR3 region has 15 residues. The germline V gene encodes CDR1 SQVTM and CDR2 ANQGSEA. J lost 2 bases, V lost 0 bases, and 3 bases had no gene match. Written as DNA, the CDR3 is TGCAGCGTTGAAGAGAGGGGACAGGCCTACAATGAGCAGTTCTTC. Translating gives CSVEERGQAYNEQFF.

The gene calls are TRBV15 and TRBJ2-5, with D perhaps TRBD2 (5 bases). In germline, CDR1 is LNHNV, CDR2 YYDKDF (reference sequence). The CDR3 spans 16 residues. V lost 0 bases to trimming and J lost 3 bases, with 14 bases between them. The CDR3 reads CATSRDSGFGKETQYF. The CDR3 coding sequence is TGTGCCACCAGCAGAGACAGCGGTTTTGGAAAAGAGACCCAGTACTTC. Filled out from reference TRBV15 and TRBJ2-5, the complete variable domain reads DAMVIQNPRYQVTQFGKPVTLSCSQTLNHNVMYWYQQKSSQAPKLLFHYYDKDFNNEADTPDNFQSRRPNTSFCFLDIRSPGLGDTAMYLCATSRDSGFGKETQYFGPGTRLLVL.